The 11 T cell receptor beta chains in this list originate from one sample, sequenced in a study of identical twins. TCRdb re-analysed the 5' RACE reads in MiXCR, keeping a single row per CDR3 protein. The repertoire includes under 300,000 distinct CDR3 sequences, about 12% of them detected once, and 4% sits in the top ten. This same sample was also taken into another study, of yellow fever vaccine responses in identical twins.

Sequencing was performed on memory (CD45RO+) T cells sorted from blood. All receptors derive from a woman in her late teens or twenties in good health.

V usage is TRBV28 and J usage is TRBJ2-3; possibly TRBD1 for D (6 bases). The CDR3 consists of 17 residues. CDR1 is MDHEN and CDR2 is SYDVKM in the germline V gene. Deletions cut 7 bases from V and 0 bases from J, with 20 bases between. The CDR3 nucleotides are TGTGCCAGCAACTCTCAGGGGCAGGGTCATAGCACAGATACGCAGTATTTT. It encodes CASNSQGQGHSTDTQYF.

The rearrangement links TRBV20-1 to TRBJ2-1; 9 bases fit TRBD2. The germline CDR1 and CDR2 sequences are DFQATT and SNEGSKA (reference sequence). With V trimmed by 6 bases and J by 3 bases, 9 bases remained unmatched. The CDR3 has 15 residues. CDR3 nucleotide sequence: TGCAGTGCCCAACCCGGGACTAGCTTCTACAATGAGCAGTTCTTC. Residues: CSAQPGTSFYNEQFF.

The CDR3 DNA reads TGTGCCAGCAGCCCGCCGTATACAGGGTCGGGTCGAGAAGCTTTCTTT. As protein: CASSPPYTGSGREAFF. The V call is TRBV13, the J call TRBJ1-1; D may be TRBD1 (6 bases). From germline, CDR1 is PRHDT and CDR2 FYEKMQ (reference sequence). V was shortened by 5 bases and J by 8 bases, with 24 bases between the two germline ends. CDR3 length: 16 residues.

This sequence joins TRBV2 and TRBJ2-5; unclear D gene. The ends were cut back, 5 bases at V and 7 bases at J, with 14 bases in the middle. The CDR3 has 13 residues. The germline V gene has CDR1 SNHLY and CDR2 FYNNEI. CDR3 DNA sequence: TGTGCCAGCAGTTCCGACCCCCGCGGGACCCAGTACTTC. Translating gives CASSSDPRGTQYF.

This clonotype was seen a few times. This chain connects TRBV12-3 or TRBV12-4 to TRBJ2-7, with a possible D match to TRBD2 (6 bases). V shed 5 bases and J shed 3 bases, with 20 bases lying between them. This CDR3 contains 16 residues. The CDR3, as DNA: TGTGCCAGCAGTCTTAGCGGAACCAGGGATTTCTACGAGCAGTACTTC. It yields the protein CASSLSGTRDFYEQYF.

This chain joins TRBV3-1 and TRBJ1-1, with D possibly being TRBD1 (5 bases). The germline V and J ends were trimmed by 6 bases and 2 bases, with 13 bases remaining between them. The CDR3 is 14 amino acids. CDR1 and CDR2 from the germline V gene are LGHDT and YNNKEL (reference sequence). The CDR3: CASRGWGQNTEAFF. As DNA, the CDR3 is TGTGCCAGCAGGGGTTGGGGCCAAAACACTGAAGCTTTCTTT.

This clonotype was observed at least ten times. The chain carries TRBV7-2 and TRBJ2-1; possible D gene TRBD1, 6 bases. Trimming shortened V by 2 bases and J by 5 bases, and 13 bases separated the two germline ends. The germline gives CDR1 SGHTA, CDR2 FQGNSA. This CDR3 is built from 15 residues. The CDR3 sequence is CASSLYPTGNNEQFF. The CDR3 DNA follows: TGTGCCAGCAGCTTATATCCAACAGGGAACAATGAGCAGTTCTTC. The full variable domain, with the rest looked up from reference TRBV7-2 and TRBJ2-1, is GAGVSQSPSNKVTEKGKDVELRCDPISGHTALYWYRQSLGQGLEFLIYFQGNSAPDKSGLPSDRFSAERTGGSVSTLTIQRTQQEDSAVYLCASSLYPTGNNEQFFGPGTRLTVL.

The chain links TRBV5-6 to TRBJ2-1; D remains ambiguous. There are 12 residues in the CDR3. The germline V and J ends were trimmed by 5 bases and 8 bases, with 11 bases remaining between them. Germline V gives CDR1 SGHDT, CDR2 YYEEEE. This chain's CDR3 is CASSPGWDEQFF. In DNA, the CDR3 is TGTGCCAGCAGTCCTGGGTGGGATGAGCAGTTCTTC. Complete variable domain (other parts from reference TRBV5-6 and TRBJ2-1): DAGVTQSPTHLIKTRGQQVTLRCSPKSGHDTVSWYQQALGQGPQFIFQYYEEEERQRGNFPDRFSGHQFPNYSSELNVNALLLGDSALYLCASSPGWDEQFFGPGTRLTVL.

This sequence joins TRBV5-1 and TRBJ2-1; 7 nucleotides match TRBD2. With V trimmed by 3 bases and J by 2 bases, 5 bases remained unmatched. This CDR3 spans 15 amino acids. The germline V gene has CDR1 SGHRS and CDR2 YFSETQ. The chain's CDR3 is CASSSGGTTYNEQFF. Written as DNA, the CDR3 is TGCGCCAGCAGCTCCGGCGGGACTACCTACAATGAGCAGTTCTTC.

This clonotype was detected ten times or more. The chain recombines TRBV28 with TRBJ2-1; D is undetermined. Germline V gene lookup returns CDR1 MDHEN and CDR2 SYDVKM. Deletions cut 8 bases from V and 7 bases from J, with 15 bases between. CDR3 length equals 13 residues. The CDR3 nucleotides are TGTGCCAGCGTGGTTTCTGTAGGTAATGAGCAGTTCTTC. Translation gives CASVVSVGNEQFF.

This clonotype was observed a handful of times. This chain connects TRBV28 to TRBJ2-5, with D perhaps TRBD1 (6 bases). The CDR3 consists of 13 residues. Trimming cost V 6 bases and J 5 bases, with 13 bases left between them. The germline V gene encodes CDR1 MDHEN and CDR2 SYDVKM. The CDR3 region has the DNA TGTGCCAGCAGACAGGGCCCCGCGGAGACCCAGTACTTC. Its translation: CASRQGPAETQYF.